The present TCR beta chain was sequenced within a study of blood T cell repertoires in COVID-19. Study overall: Whether acute or convalescent, the COVID-19 samples came from the United States, Italy and Spain.

Recruited during active infection, patients (from Seattle) were subsequently followed longitudinally. Methods used by the authors: Nucleated cell counts were estimated from reference gene primer amplification. Some clones are missing from TCRdb's copy, which holds only in-frame ones; the method was immunoSEQ multiplex PCR. For V, J and clone size, that table is used; D and trimming come from the DNA. The table has around 77,000 clones, 83% seen once. Trimming took 0 bases from V and 4 from J, leaving 16 bases between them. Germline-derived CDR1 and CDR2 are SGHKS and YYEKEE (reference sequence). The CDR3 spans 16 residues.

V usage is TRBV5-5 and J usage is TRBJ1-2, with D unresolved. The clonotype was recovered from a man aged 25 to 40 with COVID-19, enrolled during active disease. The specimen was peripheral blood. CDR3 DNA: TGTGCCAGCAGCTTGGCGGGGATCCTAATGGGCTATGGCTACACCTTC. As protein: CASSLAGILMGYGYTF.